A selection of T cell receptor beta chains follows, all from one sample in a study of blood T cell repertoires in COVID-19. Here immunoSEQ multiplex PCR was the method, and the copy in TCRdb shows in-frame clones only, minus some. The sample gives over 150,000 clones, 70% to 85% of which show up once; under 15% is in the top ten. Input material: peripheral blood. Source of these receptors: a woman aged 50 to 60 with acute or convalescent COVID-19. Each CDR3 is given without its conserved first and last residue. The order of the fields is J gene, V gene, clone size, CDR3 protein. Clone size is not always given. Where it is, it says once, few, many or a class for expanded clones.

J gene: TRBJ1-2; V gene: TRBV6-1; clone size: .; CDR3 protein: ASSESPDLYGYT
J gene: TRBJ2-2; V gene: TRBV12-5; clone size: .; CDR3 protein: ASGPDLTGELF
J gene: TRBJ2-3; V gene: TRBV6-5; clone size: .; CDR3 protein: ASRDNWGSDTQY
J gene: TRBJ2-1; V gene: TRBV10-2; clone size: .; CDR3 protein: ASSEGDIRYNEQF
J gene: TRBJ1-1; V gene: TRBV5-1; clone size: .; CDR3 protein: ASSREWGKGTEAF
J gene: TRBJ1-5; V gene: TRBV28; clone size: .; CDR3 protein: AGAYRDRKRQPQH
J gene: TRBJ1-2; V gene: TRBV5-4; clone size: few; CDR3 protein: ASSRTGVYGYT
J gene: TRBJ2-2; V gene: TRBV6-5; clone size: .; CDR3 protein: ASRPRGGRAGELF
J gene: TRBJ1-4; V gene: TRBV24-1; clone size: .; CDR3 protein: ATSDGEGALNEKLF
J gene: TRBJ1-5; V gene: TRBV6-5; clone size: .; CDR3 protein: ASSSPGDNQPQH
J gene: TRBJ1-6; V gene: TRBV19; clone size: .; CDR3 protein: ASSTRGQGDNSPLH
J gene: TRBJ1-2; V gene: TRBV28; clone size: .; CDR3 protein: ASSFQENYGYT
J gene: TRBJ1-1; V gene: TRBV29-1; clone size: .; CDR3 protein: SVDYYAQEKAF
J gene: TRBJ1-2; V gene: TRBV20-1; clone size: .; CDR3 protein: SASPRASYGYT
J gene: TRBJ2-1; V gene: TRBV25-1; clone size: .; CDR3 protein: ASSDSGGTGVYNEQF
J gene: TRBJ1-2; V gene: TRBV12-3/TRBV12-4; clone size: few; CDR3 protein: ASKPRGGYT
J gene: TRBJ2-3; V gene: TRBV6-5; clone size: once; CDR3 protein: ASGQRGDTQY
J gene: TRBJ1-6; V gene: TRBV2; clone size: .; CDR3 protein: ASGRGQANSPLH
J gene: TRBJ2-7; V gene: TRBV7-2; clone size: .; CDR3 protein: ASSPGLAAQSEQY
J gene: TRBJ2-3; V gene: TRBV11-3; clone size: .; CDR3 protein: ASSLGGTVTTDTQY
J gene: TRBJ1-2; V gene: TRBV30; clone size: .; CDR3 protein: AWAAPRDSLSYGYT
J gene: TRBJ1-1; V gene: TRBV28; clone size: .; CDR3 protein: ASSPWGTGIMNTEAF
J gene: TRBJ2-7; V gene: TRBV15; clone size: few; CDR3 protein: ATSRGQGPNEQY
J gene: TRBJ1-6; V gene: TRBV30; clone size: .; CDR3 protein: AWRDSPNSPLH
J gene: TRBJ2-1; V gene: TRBV18; clone size: .; CDR3 protein: ASSPRQGDEQF
J gene: TRBJ1-1; V gene: TRBV28; clone size: .; CDR3 protein: ASSAGQGEAF
J gene: TRBJ1-2; V gene: TRBV12-3/TRBV12-4; clone size: .; CDR3 protein: ASSLGQGHGYT
J gene: TRBJ1-4; V gene: TRBV7-8; clone size: .; CDR3 protein: ASSGPGQGVYGTNEKLF
J gene: TRBJ2-3; V gene: TRBV9; clone size: .; CDR3 protein: ASSVGALGAADTQY